The 22 T cell receptor beta chains in this list originate from one sample, sequenced in a study of long-term antiretroviral therapy in people with HIV. Run at survey level, the immunoSEQ assay was version v3.0. The method was immunoSEQ multiplex PCR; TCRdb's version includes in-frame clones alone and lacks a portion of them. The profile shows roughly 30,000 clones, 80% to 90% of them singletons. Specimen: unsorted PBMCs, collected 1.8 years after starting antiretroviral therapy. Source of these receptors: a woman between 18 and 30 years old with HIV.

This chain connects TRBV6-6 to TRBJ1-2; 10 positions match TRBD1. V shed 5 bases and J 1 base; nucleotides not matched to a gene: 7. Germline V gene data show CDR1 as MNHNY and CDR2 as SVGAGI (reference sequence). This CDR3 is 16 amino acids long. CDR3 amino acids: CASSQSGTGVNYGYTF. CDR3 sequence (DNA): TGTGCCAGCAGTCAATCCGGGACAGGGGTTAACTATGGCTACACCTTC.

The chain is built from TRBV11-3 and TRBJ2-2, with D possibly TRBD1 on 5 matching bases. CDR3 size: 14 residues. V gave up 2 bases and J gave up 7 bases, with 11 bases separating them. Germline CDR1 and CDR2: SGHNT and YENEEA. DNA of the CDR3: TGTGCCAGCAGCTTAAGGGGCGTTGGCGGGGAGCTGTTTTTT. Translation gives CASSLRGVGGELFF. The whole variable domain, filled in from reference TRBV11-3 and TRBJ2-2, reads EAGVVQSPRYKIIEKKQPVAFWCNPISGHNTLYWYLQNLGQGPELLIRYENEEAVDDSQLPKDRFSAERLKGVDSTLKIQPAELGDSAVYLCASSLRGVGGELFFGEGSRLTVL.

The chain carries TRBV19 and TRBJ2-1, with no clear D. Germline V CDR1 and CDR2: LNHDA, SQIVND (reference sequence). The CDR3 has 12 amino acids. With 3 bases removed from V and 5 bases from J, the gap between germline ends came to 5 bases. The CDR3, as DNA: TGTGCCAGTAGTATCCCCAACAATGAGCAGTTCTTC. Amino acid sequence: CASSIPNNEQFF.

The rearrangement links TRBV11-3 to TRBJ2-2; the match to TRBD2 covers 9 bases. This CDR3 has 16 amino acids. Germline V gives CDR1 SGHNT, CDR2 YENEEA. V lost 1 base, J lost 1 base, and 1 base stayed unmatched. CDR3 in amino acids: CASSLALAGNTGELFF. CDR3 sequence (DNA): TGTGCCAGCAGCTTAGCACTAGCGGGGAACACCGGGGAGCTGTTTTTT.

The V gene is TRBV28, the J gene TRBJ2-5; D ambiguous. The CDR3 loop spans 14 amino acids. Germline-derived CDR1 and CDR2 are MDHEN and SYDVKM. The ends were cut back, 1 base at V and 5 bases at J, with 11 bases in the middle. The DNA for the CDR3 is TGTGCCAGCAGTTTATTTGTCCTAGGGGAGACCCAGTACTTC. This encodes CASSLFVLGETQYF.

CDR3 nucleotide sequence: TGTGCCAGCAGTGCGGAATGGACAGGGGGCCCTCGGGGCACCGGGGAGCTGTTTTTT. Amino acid sequence: CASSAEWTGGPRGTGELFF. The V and J genes are TRBV27 and TRBJ2-2; 11 nucleotides match TRBD1. This CDR3 has 19 amino acids. J gave up 4 bases and V 5 bases, and 15 bases lay outside the gene matches. Germline loops: CDR1 MNHEY, CDR2 SMNVEV (reference sequence).

This clone was counted a few times. The gene calls are TRBV19 and TRBJ2-7, with 14 positions matching TRBD2. This CDR3 spans 17 amino acids. Germline V CDR1 and CDR2: LNHDA, SQIVND (reference sequence). V shed 9 bases, J shed 0 bases, and the junction held 10 bases outside the gene matches. CDR3: CASKRSGTSGSSYEQYF. The CDR3 DNA reads as TGTGCCAGCAAGAGGTCCGGGACTAGCGGGAGCTCCTACGAGCAGTACTTC.

The chain carries TRBV9 and TRBJ2-3, with D possibly TRBD1 on 6 matching bases. CDR3 size: 14 residues. The germline V gene has CDR1 SGDLS and CDR2 YYNGEE. Trimming removed 3 bases at V and 2 bases at J, with 10 bases between. This CDR3 is CASSADSNTDTQYF. CDR3 nucleotides: TGTGCCAGCAGCGCGGACAGCAACACAGATACGCAGTATTTT.

V is TRBV5-1 and J is TRBJ2-3; 8 nucleotides line up with TRBD2. CDR3 length equals 15 residues. Germline V gene lookup returns CDR1 SGHRS and CDR2 YFSETQ. The trim removed 5 bases at V and 7 bases at J, leaving 12 bases unmatched. DNA of the CDR3: TGCGCCAGCAGACCAACTAGCGGTCTCACTCATACGCAGTATTTT. Residues: CASRPTSGLTHTQYF.

The gene calls are TRBV5-6 and TRBJ1-1, with D maybe TRBD1 (5 bases). This CDR3 region has 15 residues. With 4 bases removed from V and 1 base from J, the gap between germline ends came to 14 bases. Germline assignment: CDR1 SGHDT and CDR2 YYEEEE. In nucleotides, the CDR3 is TGTGCCAGCAGCCGCCGGGGGTCCCGGAACACTGAAGCTTTCTTT. It specifies CASSRRGSRNTEAFF. The variable domain in full, completed from reference TRBV5-6 and TRBJ1-1, reads DAGVTQSPTHLIKTRGQQVTLRCSPKSGHDTVSWYQQALGQGPQFIFQYYEEEERQRGNFPDRFSGHQFPNYSSELNVNALLLGDSALYLCASSRRGSRNTEAFFGQGTRLTVV.

This clone was observed a single time. This sequence joins TRBV7-2 and TRBJ2-3, with 7 nucleotides matching TRBD2. The CDR3 is made up of 14 amino acids. Looked up from germline, CDR1 is SGHTA and CDR2 is FQGNSA. With V trimmed by 3 bases and J by 4 bases, 4 bases remained unmatched. The CDR3 here is CASSFGGGPDTQYF. The CDR3 DNA sequence: TGTGCCAGCAGCTTTGGGGGAGGGCCAGATACGCAGTATTTT.

V gene TRBV4-3 combines with J gene TRBJ1-5, with a tentative D call TRBD1 (5 bases). V lost 1 base and J lost 1, with 11 bases in between. Germline loops: CDR1 LGHNA, CDR2 YSLEER. This CDR3 has 16 residues. CDR3 residues: CASSQVLGASNQPQHF. The DNA of the CDR3 is TGCGCCAGCAGCCAAGTATTAGGGGCGAGCAATCAGCCCCAGCATTTT.

This clone was detected only once. V is TRBV7-9 and J is TRBJ2-7; 12 bases line up with TRBD2. The CDR3 is made up of 15 amino acids. The V gene end was trimmed by 5 bases and the J gene end by 1 base; junction bases not matched to a gene: 3. Germline V CDR1 and CDR2: SEHNR, FQNEAQ (reference sequence). DNA of the CDR3: TGTGCCAGCAGCCGGGGACTAGCGGGTTCCTACGAGCAGTACTTC. It yields the protein CASSRGLAGSYEQYF.

The genes are TRBV9 and TRBJ2-7, with 12 bases that match TRBD2. CDR3 size: 15 residues. Germline values: CDR1 SGDLS, CDR2 YYNGEE. V lost 4 bases and J lost 2; bases outside the gene matches: 4. CDR3 sequence reads: CASSPLAGGTYEQYF. CDR3 DNA sequence: TGTGCCAGCAGCCCTCTAGCGGGAGGGACCTACGAGCAGTACTTC.

The chain uses TRBV11-2 and TRBJ2-3; D tentatively fits TRBD1 or TRBD2 (5 bases each). Trimming pared 4 bases from V and 4 bases from J, leaving 21 bases between. The CDR3 has 17 residues. Germline V gives CDR1 SGHAT, CDR2 FQNNGV. This chain's CDR3 is CASSSLVTSWGSDTQYF. CDR3 nucleotide sequence: TGTGCCAGCAGCTCACTCGTAACCTCGTGGGGGTCAGATACGCAGTATTTT.

CDR3 sequence: CASSFGSGANVLTF. The CDR3, as DNA: TGTGCCAGCAGCTTTGGGTCTGGGGCCAACGTCCTGACTTTC. This sequence joins TRBV7-9 and TRBJ2-6; D call uncertain. Per the germline V gene, CDR1 is SEHNR and CDR2 is FQNEAQ (reference sequence). The CDR3 consists of 14 residues. V was cut by 3 bases and J by 1 base, with 4 bases left in between.

The V gene is TRBV5-6, the J gene TRBJ1-2, with D unclear. From germline, CDR1 is SGHDT and CDR2 YYEEEE. The V gene lost 5 bases and the J gene lost 2 bases, with 19 bases spanning the gap. CDR3 length equals 16 residues. The chain's CDR3 is CASSRFLPINNYGYTF. The DNA of the CDR3 is TGTGCCAGCAGTCGGTTCCTGCCAATAAACAACTATGGCTACACCTTC.

The chain employs TRBV7-2 and TRBJ2-3; the match to TRBD2 covers 12 bases. J lost 1 base, V lost 5 bases, and 4 bases had no gene match. Germline V gene lookup returns CDR1 SGHTA and CDR2 FQGNSA. This CDR3 is 16 amino acids long. The CDR3: CASSPLAGGGTDTQYF. The CDR3 bases are TGTGCCAGCAGCCCCCTAGCGGGAGGGGGCACAGATACGCAGTATTTT.

The chain uses TRBV7-2 and TRBJ2-3; D might be TRBD2 (6 bases). From germline, CDR1 is SGHTA and CDR2 FQGNSA. Trimming removed 3 bases from V and 0 bases from J, with 10 bases in between. The CDR3 loop spans 15 amino acids. This CDR3 reads CASSLASESTDTQYF. CDR3 coding DNA: TGTGCCAGCAGCTTGGCTAGCGAGAGCACAGATACGCAGTATTTT.

The chain combines TRBV27 with TRBJ2-7; 11 bases are shared with TRBD2. The J segment lost 6 bases and the V segment lost 2 bases, leaving 0 bases of the junction unmatched. The CDR3 has 13 amino acids. CDR1 is MNHEY, CDR2 SMNVEV, per germline (reference sequence). The CDR3 sequence is CASSLGLAGEQYF. CDR3 nucleotide sequence: TGTGCCAGCAGTTTAGGACTAGCGGGCGAGCAGTACTTC.

The rearrangement links TRBV11-2 to TRBJ2-3; D gene ambiguous. Trimming took 2 bases from V and 4 from J, leaving 16 bases between them. CDR1 SGHAT and CDR2 FQNNGV come from the germline V gene. The CDR3 totals 16 residues. The CDR3 DNA reads TGTGCCAGCAGCTTATCCCCGCTGGTAGGAGCAGATACGCAGTATTTT. Residues: CASSLSPLVGADTQYF.

This chain uses TRBV27 with TRBJ2-1; D gene unclear. Germline V gene sequence: CDR1 MNHEY, CDR2 SMNVEV (reference sequence). There are 11 residues in the CDR3. Trimming left V 3 bases short and J 6 bases short, with 3 bases between. CDR3 amino acids: CASSFANEQFF. CDR3 in DNA: TGTGCCAGCAGTTTTGCCAATGAGCAGTTCTTC.